The sequence of this T cell receptor beta chain was determined in a study of blood T cell repertoires in COVID-19 (dated by TCRdb to about 2020). About the investigation overall: Samples covering the acute and convalescent phases of COVID-19 were provided by collaborators in the United States, Italy and Spain. The material from the prospective study consisted of cDNA or gDNA derived from T cells, B-cell-depleted T cells, or PBMCs. Subjects who had been exposed to COVID-19, were actively infected with it, or had recovered from it provided the deeply sampled blood TCRbeta repertoires that made up the dataset. The repertoires were released in a freely available public database intended as a resource for research on the immune response to SARS-CoV-2. The samples were drawn from the first 160 participants of the ongoing ImmuneRACE study and from some 1,300 subjects provided by 6 global collaborators. Sample metadata almost always included a de-identified subject ID, COVID-19 status, age in years and sex. Where HLA class I and class II types were available, the types were taken from metadata supplied by the sample provider, not from assay-based typing.

As to this clone: The specificity of this receptor is unknown. A junction end diverges from the germline sequence, so it may reflect a read error.

The immunoSEQ Assay, a bias-controlled multiplex PCR, was used to amplify TCRbeta CDR3 regions from genomic DNA. The study's processing was this. The number of nucleated cells in each sample was estimated from the amplification of reference gene primers within the assay. Sequence reads were collapsed and filtered to measure the absolute abundance of every unique TCRbeta CDR3 rearrangement. For each sample, productive Simpson clonality was calculated as the square root of Simpson's diversity index across productive rearrangements. The source is immuneACCESS, and TCRdb retained only in-frame sequences with V and J called. Part of the clones is not carried over; for the studies checked, unresolved V genes explain less than half of this, and the remainder is unexplained. V, J and clone size are those of that table, while D and trimming were read from the DNA. The sample records about 320,000 clones, about 92% of which are singletons. About 2.4% of the sample comes from the top ten.

From cysteine to phenylalanine, the CDR3 is 15 amino acids long. This entry keeps only the CDR3 DNA: 45 bases, framed from base 1. The germline V gene encodes CDR1 LNHDA and CDR2 SQIVND (reference sequence). Points the paper makes about the study in general: The amount of clinical and demographic metadata varied by source and participant and was provided uncurated.

Enrolling through a virtual design, the prospective study's participants ranged in age from roughly 18 to 90 years and lived across roughly 24 United States geographic areas. Cohort assignment in the prospective study relied on participant-reported clinical history from a screening survey and a study questionnaire. For ImmuneRACE Cohort 3, a participant was defined as recovered based on two consecutive negative NP/OP PCR tests, clearance by a healthcare professional, or resolution of symptoms. In the prospective study, whole blood, serum and a nasopharyngeal or oropharyngeal swab were collected from each participant by mobile phlebotomists. Over a roughly 2-month period, participants in the prospective study had the option of providing additional blood draws and questionnaires. Before DNA extraction, prospective study blood samples were shipped either frozen or at room temperature.

Sequencing input: PBMCs or T cells enriched from blood (not recorded which). The receptor chain draws on TRBV19 and TRBJ1-5; a stretch of 8 junction bases matches TRBD1. This TCR was sampled from a man in his fifties or sixties who had recovered from COVID-19. The nucleotides read TGTGCCAGTACCACAGGGACAGGTTACAATCAGTCCCAGCATTTT. Its protein product is CASTTGTGYNQSQHF.